This T cell receptor beta chain was identified in a study of metastatic and nonmetastatic thyroid tumors. Study-wide context: Comparative analysis of repertoires was undertaken across blood and tumor or nodule tissue obtained from malignant and benign thyroid patients. The study, taken as a whole, reports: Significantly greater TCR beta diversity was reportedly found in malignant thyroid tumors than in benign nodules (in blood and tumor).

Germline assignment: CDR1 SSHAT and CDR2 FNYEAQ (reference sequence). The CDR3 runs 16 residues. As concerns this clone: Antigen unknown. One end of the junction varies from germline; a read error may be responsible.

Patients were all untreated before their thyroid surgery. Under the authors' procedure: A papillary thyroid cancer distant-metastasis classifier was built from CDR3 differences across clinicopathological groups. TCRdb reassembled clones from the PCR reads with MiXCR. In this record, the V and J calls reflect TCRdb's handling and not the investigators' own analysis. The sample lists about 41,000 clones; roughly 31% were seen once. Sequencing was done on a sample of blood. The TCR sequence derives from a male donor with papillary thyroid cancer or a benign thyroid nodule (not recorded which). Some clones in this sample may be carry-over from other donors' samples. The J gene is TRBJ2-2, the V gene TRBV7-7; D is perhaps TRBD2 (6 bases). The CDR3 DNA reads TGTGCTAGCAGCCCCATGGTTCAGGGAGGAACCGGGGAGCTGTTTTTT. As protein: CASSPMVQGGTGELFF.